One and the same sample provided the 3 T cell receptor beta chains below, sequenced in a study of T cells in Graves' hyperthyroidism and ophthalmopathy. The TCR beta CDR3 regions underwent amplification using RNA transcripts as the source. With the HTBI primer set, the TCR CDR3 went through a first round of RT-PCR. TCRdb independently ran MiXCR on the multiplex PCR reads; one entry per CDR3 protein. The profile shows approximately 600,000 distinct CDR3 sequences, less than 25% of them singletons. Sequencing was done on a sample of blood. These receptors all stem from a young man with Graves' ophthalmopathy.

This clonotype was recorded many times. The chain joins TRBV4-1 to TRBJ2-3; TRBD2 matches 8 bases. Germline CDR1 MGHRA, CDR2 YSYEKL. With V trimmed by 0 bases and J by 7 bases, 12 bases remained unmatched. The CDR3 is 17 residues long. The DNA of the CDR3 is TGCGCCAGCAGCCAAGATTGGTTAGCGGGGACCCGGAATACGCAGTATTTT. Amino acid sequence: CASSQDWLAGTRNTQYF.

This clonotype was counted at least ten times. CDR3 nucleotide sequence: TGTGCCAGCGATCAGGGACTGAACACCGGGGAGCTGTTTTTT. Its protein is CASDQGLNTGELFF. V is TRBV28 and J is TRBJ2-2, with a weak D call TRBD2 (6 bases). V dropped 8 bases and J dropped 1 base, with 11 bases sitting between them. The CDR3 contains 14 residues. Germline loops: CDR1 MDHEN, CDR2 SYDVKM.

The table lists this clonotype with many counts. The chain carries TRBV28 and TRBJ2-7, with 9 bases aligning to TRBD1. The V gene end was trimmed by 8 bases and the J gene end by 4 bases; junction bases not matched to a gene: 12. Germline loops: CDR1 MDHEN, CDR2 SYDVKM. The CDR3 sequence is 15 residues long. This chain's CDR3 is CASYRTGQGRYEQYF. CDR3 in DNA: TGTGCCAGCTACCGAACGGGACAGGGTCGATACGAGCAGTACTTC. Based on the CDR3 plus reference TRBV28 and TRBJ2-7, the full variable domain is DVKVTQSSRYLVKRTGEKVFLECVQDMDHENMFWYRQDPGLGLRLIYFSYDVKMKEKGDIPEGYSVSREKKERFSLILESASTNQTSMYLCASYRTGQGRYEQYFGPGTRLTVT.